This TCR beta chain emerged from a study of T cell repertoires in cytomegalovirus infection (dated by TCRdb to between 2018 and 2021). About the investigation overall: Alongside well-studied HLA-B-restricted epitopes, the peptide stimulations were aimed at recently identified HLA-C-restricted CMV epitopes, whose presentation resists viral immunomodulation. Donor HLA type was relevant to the analysis, as public TCR beta signatures indicated carriage of CMV infection together with the matching HLA type. Points the paper makes about the study in general: In the ex vivo response, HLA-C-restricted CMV-specific TCR beta clonotypes were dominant, and in two of eight donors the single most frequent clonotype came from this HLA-C-restricted group. In both this cohort and an independent approximately 400-donor cohort, the cumulative frequency of public TCR beta family members distinguished carriers of CMV infection plus the relevant HLA type.

A remark on this clonotype: Its antigen remains undetermined. No qualities accompany the bases; no much larger clone lies one base away.

The germline V gene gives CDR1 as SNHLY and CDR2 as FYNNEI. V is clipped by 6 bases and J by 9 bases, and the sequence between their germline boundaries is 9 bases long. Reading from cysteine to phenylalanine, the CDR3 counts 11 amino acids. Of the read, only the CDR3 DNA is kept; its 33 bases are in frame from base 1. The reads were generated on an Illumina HiSeq 1500. TCRdb trimmed the raw reads at Q25, called clones with MiXCR and kept productive beta chains. Rows matching on CDR3 protein sequence are summarized as one entry with the most common DNA and genes. In all, the sample holds 370,000 or so distinct CDR3 sequences, and around a third of those were seen once. The ten top clones hold around an eighth of the sample. The treatment or condition label of this sample denotes: in vitro stimulation with specific CMV peptide epitopes to enrich CMV-specific T cells.

This clonotype originated in a human donor in good health (CMV status not recorded). Some clones in this sample may be carry-over from other donors' samples. The sequencing used cultured PBMCs, collected from culture after CMV antigen stimulation. Here the chain combines TRBV2 and TRBJ2-1; no D segment can be confidently identified. For the CDR3, the sequence is CASRLYGEQFF. The nucleotides are TGTGCCAGCAGGCTTTACGGTGAGCAGTTCTTC.